This T cell receptor beta chain was documented in a study of shared clonotypes between healthy human individuals. Libraries were prepared by immunoSEQ multiplex PCR; TCRdb keeps only in-frame clonotypes and omits some of them. Counted here are about 520,000 clones, approximately 80% occurring once; the ten biggest clones make up more than 10%. The study drew all its donors from Caucasian adults living in Nashville, Tennessee. Some 84 million PBMCs supplied genomic DNA for unsorted samples. The germline V gene encodes CDR1 MDHEN and CDR2 SYDVKM. J was trimmed by 2 bases and V by 6 bases; bases with no gene match: 1. The CDR3 loop spans 14 amino acids.

Sequenced: PBMCs. V and J are TRBV28 and TRBJ2-7; 13 bases line up with TRBD2. The receptor comes from a woman in her thirties or forties in good health. Some clones in this sample may be carry-over from other donors' samples. In nucleotides, the CDR3 is TGTGCCAGCAGAGGGACTAGCGGGACCTACGAGCAGTACTTC. Protein product: CASRGTSGTYEQYF. The full variable domain, its missing parts supplied by reference TRBV28 and TRBJ2-7, is DVKVTQSSRYLVKRTGEKVFLECVQDMDHENMFWYRQDPGLGLRLIYFSYDVKMKEKGDIPEGYSVSREKKERFSLILESASTNQTSMYLCASRGTSGTYEQYFGPGTRLTVT.